These 29 T cell receptor beta chains were all obtained from the same sample, sequenced in a study of T-cell memory formation after mild COVID-19. Each CDR3 protein gets one entry after TCRdb re-called the 5' RACE reads with MiXCR. The sample lists about 250,000 distinct CDR3 sequences; 15% were seen once. Sequencing was done on a sample of PBMCs or a T cell subset sorted from them (not recorded which). These receptors came from an adult woman who had mild COVID-19 (a few samples of this study predate the infection). Cell type and time point are not known.

This clonotype was detected ten times or more. The chain uses TRBV5-1 and TRBJ1-1, with a tentative D call TRBD1 (6 bases). The V gene lost 5 bases and the J gene lost 10 bases, with 24 bases spanning the gap. Germline values: CDR1 SGHRS, CDR2 YFSETQ. The CDR3 has 15 residues. The CDR3 DNA reads TGCGCCAGCAGGTCGCAACAGGGTACCCCCTTGGGAGCTTTCTTT. As protein: CASRSQQGTPLGAFF.

This clonotype showed up many times. This chain links TRBV7-9 with TRBJ1-1; unclear D gene. The V end lost 4 bases, the J end lost 1 base, and 10 bases lay between the germline ends. Germline CDR1 and CDR2: SEHNR and FQNEAQ (reference sequence). This CDR3 has 14 residues. Written as DNA, the CDR3 is TGTGCCAGCAGCTCTTTTTCAGCGAACACTGAAGCTTTCTTT. Amino acids: CASSSFSANTEAFF.

DNA of the CDR3: TGTGCCAGCAGTTTCCGGACAGGGGGGTATGGCTACACCTTC. It is translated as CASSFRTGGYGYTF. The V and J genes are TRBV12-3 or TRBV12-4 and TRBJ1-2, with 10 positions matching TRBD1. The ends lost 3 bases at V and 5 bases at J; junction bases unmatched: 3. The CDR3 runs 14 residues.

There are a few counts of this clonotype. The rearrangement joins TRBV3-1 to TRBJ2-3; the match to TRBD2 covers 8 bases. The CDR3 length is 15 residues. Trimming removed 1 base from V and 4 bases from J; junction bases left unmatched: 4. Germline values: CDR1 LGHDT, CDR2 YNNKEL (reference sequence). CDR3 bases: TGTGCCAGCAGCCAAGTGGGACTAGGCCCAGATACGCAGTATTTT. As protein: CASSQVGLGPDTQYF.

The chain uses TRBV6-6 and TRBJ1-2; D unresolved. Trimming left V 6 bases short and J 4 bases short, with 15 bases between. CDR1 is MNHNY, CDR2 SVGAGI, per germline (reference sequence). The CDR3 runs 14 residues. The CDR3 DNA reads TGTGCCAGCAGCCGACAAGAGGGTACCTATGGCTACACCTTC. This gives the protein CASSRQEGTYGYTF.

This chain links TRBV7-9 with TRBJ2-1, with 7 bases fitting TRBD1. The CDR3 is 16 residues long. Germline trimming cut 6 bases from V and 4 bases from J; bases unmatched to any gene: 12. The V gene's germline CDR1 is SEHNR and CDR2 FQNEAQ (reference sequence). The CDR3 region is CASSPIPGQKYNEQFF. CDR3 bases: TGTGCCAGCAGTCCTATTCCGGGACAGAAATACAATGAGCAGTTCTTC. The variable domain in full, completed from reference TRBV7-9 and TRBJ2-1, reads DTGVSQNPRHKITKRGQNVTFRCDPISEHNRLYWYRQTLGQGPEFLTYFQNEAQLEKSRLLSDRFSAERPKGSFSTLEIQRTEQGDSAMYLCASSPIPGQKYNEQFFGPGTRLTVL.

This rearrangement joins TRBV4-3 to TRBJ2-1; D is perhaps TRBD1 (6 bases). Per the germline V gene, CDR1 is LGHNA and CDR2 is YSLEER. The CDR3 is 14 amino acids. V gave up 3 bases and J gave up 6 bases, with 12 bases separating them. As DNA, the CDR3 is TGCGCCAGCAGCCATACAGGGTCTGGCAATGAGCAGTTCTTC. This sequence encodes CASSHTGSGNEQFF.

The chain has TRBV5-5 and TRBJ2-1; 7 bases align to TRBD1. V was clipped by 4 bases and J by 6 bases; unmatched bases: 10. Germline V CDR1 and CDR2: SGHKS, YYEKEE (reference sequence). This CDR3 region has 15 residues. The DNA for the CDR3 is TGTGCCAGCAGCGGGACAGTTTTGAACATCAATGAGCAGTTCTTC. This sequence encodes CASSGTVLNINEQFF.

This clonotype has a single count. This chain joins TRBV27 and TRBJ2-3; TRBD2 aligns across 14 bases. V was pared by 0 bases and J by 6 bases, with 5 bases of the junction left unmatched. Germline assignment: CDR1 MNHEY and CDR2 SMNVEV (reference sequence). The CDR3 runs 17 residues. The CDR3 spells CASSLSGTSGRVDTQYF. As DNA, the CDR3 is TGTGCCAGCAGTTTATCCGGGACTAGCGGGAGAGTTGATACGCAGTATTTT.

The genes are TRBV6-2 or TRBV6-3 and TRBJ2-5; 7 positions match TRBD1. The germline CDR1 and CDR2 sequences are MNHEY and SVGEGT. The CDR3 totals 14 residues. The V and J ends lost 8 bases and 4 bases, in that order; junction bases with no gene match: 10. DNA of the CDR3: TGTGCCAGCCTAAAACAGGGGAAAGGAGAGACCCAGTACTTC. Protein sequence: CASLKQGKGETQYF.

The chain couples TRBV18 to TRBJ1-4, with TRBD1 identical over 7 bases. V was clipped by 8 bases and J by 4 bases; unmatched bases: 4. Germline loops: CDR1 KGHSH, CDR2 LQKENI. The CDR3 extends over 13 amino acids. The CDR3 region is CASGRGNNEKLFF. In nucleotides, the CDR3 is TGTGCCAGCGGCAGGGGGAATAATGAAAAACTGTTTTTT.

This clonotype was counted between two and nine times. The chain couples TRBV5-1 to TRBJ1-2; 9 nucleotides match TRBD1. The V gene's germline CDR1 is SGHRS and CDR2 YFSETQ. The CDR3 runs 14 residues. V lost 5 bases to trimming and J lost 3 bases; unmatched junction nucleotides: 5. CDR3 sequence: CASRGQGKDYGYTF. CDR3 in DNA: TGCGCCAGCAGGGGACAGGGAAAGGACTATGGCTACACCTTC.

This clonotype occurred a few times. The chain recombines TRBV12-3 or TRBV12-4 with TRBJ2-7; the D gene could be TRBD1 or TRBD2 (5 bases each). The CDR3 spans 16 residues. The V gene lost 4 bases and the J gene lost 6 bases, with 22 bases spanning the gap. DNA of the CDR3: TGTGCCAGCAGTTCCTCAAGGTGGGGGTCCGGTCTCGAGCAGTACTTC. Its protein product is CASSSSRWGSGLEQYF.

This sequence joins TRBV20-1 and TRBJ2-7; D gene uncertain. The V gene lost 3 bases and the J gene lost 4 bases, with 19 bases spanning the gap. This CDR3 is 15 amino acids long. Germline CDR1 DFQATT, CDR2 SNEGSKA (reference sequence). The CDR3 sequence: CSASFKGRLSYEQYF. The CDR3 nucleotides read TGCAGTGCTAGTTTTAAGGGCAGATTATCATACGAGCAGTACTTC.

The chain joins TRBV6-1 to TRBJ2-2; D is possibly TRBD1 (6 bases). This CDR3 has 14 amino acids. The germline gives CDR1 MNHNS, CDR2 SASEGT. Trimming took off 5 bases at V and 3 bases at J, with 10 bases between the two ends. The CDR3 loop reads CASSLGAYTGELFF. DNA of the CDR3: TGTGCCAGCAGTTTGGGGGCTTACACCGGGGAGCTGTTTTTT.

This clonotype was observed a handful of times. The rearrangement links TRBV18 to TRBJ1-1; D may be TRBD1 (6 bases). The CDR3 runs 15 residues. V lost 4 bases to trimming and J lost 5 bases, with 17 bases between them. Per the germline V gene, CDR1 is KGHSH and CDR2 is LQKENI. The CDR3 reads CASSQNTRRGTEAFF. The DNA of the CDR3 is TGTGCCAGCTCACAAAATACCAGGAGGGGGACTGAAGCTTTCTTT.

The V call is TRBV7-8, the J call TRBJ1-1; maybe TRBD1 (6 bases). Germline CDR1 and CDR2: SGHVS and FQNEAQ. Trimming removed 0 bases at V and 2 bases at J, with 10 bases between. The CDR3 runs to 15 residues. CDR3 bases: TGTGCCAGCAGCTTAGCGGGACAAGCCAACACTGAAGCTTTCTTT. It specifies CASSLAGQANTEAFF.

The chain uses TRBV2 and TRBJ2-3; tentatively, D is TRBD2 (8 bases). The germline gives CDR1 SNHLY, CDR2 FYNNEI. This CDR3 comprises 15 residues. Trimming stripped 7 bases from V and 4 bases from J, with 18 bases between. CDR3 sequence reads: CASKPGTRGPDTQYF. The CDR3 DNA follows: TGTGCCAGCAAGCCGGGGACTAGGGGGCCAGATACGCAGTATTTT. Full variable domain (missing parts from reference TRBV2 and TRBJ2-3): EPEVTQTPSHQVTQMGQEVILRCVPISNHLYFYWYRQILGQKVEFLVSFYNNEISEKSEIFDDQFSVERPDGSNFTLKIRSTKLEDSAMYFCASKPGTRGPDTQYFGPGTRLTVL.

This chain joins TRBV11-2 and TRBJ2-7, with D perhaps matching TRBD2 (6 bases). Germline V gives CDR1 SGHAT, CDR2 FQNNGV. CDR3 length: 15 amino acids. Trimming stripped 5 bases from V and 4 bases from J, with 18 bases between. The CDR3 here is CASSPASVLPYEQYF. In DNA form, the CDR3 reads TGTGCCAGCAGCCCTGCTAGCGTCCTCCCGTACGAGCAGTACTTC.

This chain uses TRBV6-5 with TRBJ2-1; no clear D gene. The CDR3 contains 13 residues. CDR1 and CDR2 (germline): MNHEY, SVGAGI. Trimming removed 0 bases at V and 11 bases at J, with 11 bases between. Here the CDR3 reads CASSYSSSRKQFF. The CDR3 region has the DNA TGTGCCAGCAGTTACTCCTCGTCCAGGAAGCAGTTCTTC.

This clonotype was observed a handful of times. The V gene is TRBV5-5, the J gene TRBJ1-1, with 10 bases fitting TRBD1. This CDR3 comprises 14 residues. Germline CDR1 and CDR2: SGHKS and YYEKEE (reference sequence). Trimming took 0 bases from V and 4 from J; bases not matched to a gene: 0. Here the CDR3 DNA reads TGTGCCAGCAGCTTGGGGACAGGGGGCACTGAAGCTTTCTTT. This translates into CASSLGTGGTEAFF.

This clonotype was counted at least ten times. This chain joins TRBV7-9 and TRBJ2-5; D remains ambiguous. The CDR3 spans 14 residues. Trimming cost V 0 bases and J 5 bases, with 10 bases left between them. Germline loops: CDR1 SEHNR, CDR2 FQNEAQ (reference sequence). The chain's CDR3 is CASSLAQRTETQYF. The CDR3 coding sequence is TGTGCCAGCAGCTTAGCACAGCGAACCGAGACCCAGTACTTC.

This clonotype was observed at least ten times. The chain joins TRBV18 to TRBJ2-6, with D perhaps TRBD2 (6 bases). The germline gives CDR1 KGHSH, CDR2 LQKENI. The CDR3 contains 16 residues. V dropped 5 bases and J dropped 0 bases, with 11 bases sitting between them. CDR3 region: CASSSSGSSGANVLTF. In nucleotides, the CDR3 is TGTGCCAGCTCATCCTCCGGGAGCTCTGGGGCCAACGTCCTGACTTTC.

This clonotype turned up a few times. The chain is built from TRBV7-2 and TRBJ1-1; tentative D call: TRBD1 (5 bases). Germline V CDR1 and CDR2: SGHTA, FQGNSA. Trimming took off 0 bases at V and 10 bases at J, with 12 bases between the two ends. There are 13 residues in the CDR3. The CDR3 bases are TGTGCCAGCAGCTTAGCTGGTGCAGGGCTAGCTTTCTTT. As protein: CASSLAGAGLAFF.

The genes are TRBV9 and TRBJ2-3; D possibly corresponds to TRBD1 (6 bases). Trimming took off 3 bases at V and 0 bases at J, with 11 bases between the two ends. This CDR3 comprises 15 residues. Germline V lookup: CDR1 SGDLS, CDR2 YYNGEE. CDR3 DNA: TGTGCCAGCAGCGGAAGGACAGAGAGCACAGATACGCAGTATTTT. It is translated as CASSGRTESTDTQYF. Supplemented by reference TRBV9 and TRBJ2-3, the full variable domain reads DSGVTQTPKHLITATGQRVTLRCSPRSGDLSVYWYQQSLDQGLQFLIQYYNGEERAKGNILERFSAQQFPDLHSELNLSSLELGDSALYFCASSGRTESTDTQYFGPGTRLTVL.

The genes are TRBV7-3 and TRBJ2-1, with D possibly matching TRBD2 (5 bases). Germline V CDR1 and CDR2: SGHTA, FQGTGA. V lost 3 bases and J lost 1, with 13 bases in between. The CDR3 is 16 amino acids. The chain's CDR3 is CASSFASGVSYNEQFF. The CDR3 DNA reads TGTGCCAGCAGCTTTGCCTCCGGGGTTTCCTACAATGAGCAGTTCTTC.

A few counts support this clonotype. The CDR3 sequence is CASSAGTGNTYGYTF. The CDR3 DNA reads TGTGCCAGCAGTGCGGGGACAGGGAATACCTATGGCTACACCTTC. The chain couples TRBV6-1 to TRBJ1-2; 9 nucleotides agree with TRBD1. Germline values: CDR1 MNHNS, CDR2 SASEGT. V was clipped by 4 bases and J by 4 bases; unmatched bases: 7. CDR3 length: 15 amino acids.

V usage is TRBV12-3 or TRBV12-4 and J usage is TRBJ2-6, with TRBD1 matching 9 bases. The J segment lost 4 bases and the V segment lost 2 bases, leaving 9 bases of the junction unmatched. This CDR3 is built from 18 residues. This CDR3 is CASSLLGQGMIGANVLTF. DNA for the CDR3: TGTGCCAGCAGTTTATTGGGACAGGGCATGATCGGGGCCAACGTCCTGACTTTC.

The CDR3 spells CASSLAGQGGSQETQYF. The CDR3 bases are TGCGCCAGCAGCTTGGCCGGCCAGGGGGGTTCCCAAGAGACCCAGTACTTC. This rearrangement joins TRBV5-1 to TRBJ2-5; possibly TRBD1 for D (7 bases). Germline-derived CDR1 and CDR2 are SGHRS and YFSETQ. This CDR3 comprises 17 residues. V was pared by 0 bases and J by 1 base, with 16 bases between.